This T cell receptor beta chain was sequenced for a study of regulatory T cells in long-lasting Graves disease. Findings of the study overall: Newly diagnosed Graves' patients exceeded persistent ones in TCR diversity.

Sequencing libraries for TCR beta were prepared with iRepertoire HTBI primers and Arm-PCR of CDR3 regions. MiXCR was run by TCRdb on the multiplex PCR reads, yielding one entry per CDR3 protein. The table has about 440,000 distinct CDR3 sequences, more than 13% seen once. J was trimmed by 2 bases and V by 5 bases; bases with no gene match: 9. The CDR3 is made up of 17 amino acids. Looked up from germline, CDR1 is MNHEY and CDR2 is SVGEGT. This clonotype was counted a few times. What it recognizes is unknown. Regarding time point: newly diagnosed GD, antithyroid drugs for less than 3 months. PBMC-derived RNA was used for the TCR library. American Thyroid Association guidelines defined how Graves' disease was diagnosed. Patient provenance is recorded as an endocrinology department in Xi'an, China. These records were also assigned to another study, of T cells in Graves' hyperthyroidism and ophthalmopathy. Per that paper: Most expanded thyroid clonotypes above 0.001 recurred in blood.

The V and J genes are TRBV6-2 or TRBV6-3 and TRBJ2-2; 9 positions agree with TRBD2. Sample: peripheral blood mononuclear cells (PBMCs), taken at new diagnosis, from a patient treated with antithyroid drugs. This TCR was recovered from a woman between 25 and 40 years old with Graves disease. The CDR3 DNA is TGTGCCAGCAGTCCACCACTAGCGGGCATAAACACCGGGGAGCTGTTTTTT. It yields the protein CASSPPLAGINTGELFF.